These T cell receptor beta chains were read from a single sample in a study of shared clonotypes between healthy human individuals. The data were produced by immunoSEQ multiplex PCR, yet TCRdb's version contains in-frame clones alone and is incomplete. The sample carries 2 million to 3 million clones, 90% to 95% recorded once. The sequenced material came from naive CD4+ T cells sorted from blood. The receptors come from a young man in good health. Each CDR3 is given with its conserved first and last residue. The D gene is left open where the match is weak. Clone size is given for some rows only: seen once, a few or many times, or a class if the clone is expanded.

CDR3,DNA,D,V,J,size
CAISESATRGGNEQFF,TGTGCCATCAGTGAGTCGGCCACTAGGGGGGGCAATGAGCAGTTCTTC,NA,TRBV10-3,TRBJ2-1,once
CASSSPGTGSSYTF,TGTGCCAGCAGCTCTCCGGGGACAGGAAGTAGCTACACCTTC,TRBD1,TRBV5-6,TRBJ1-2,once
CASSLSGAVYEQYF,TGTGCCAGCAGCTTATCTGGGGCCGTCTACGAGCAGTACTTC,NA,TRBV7-2,TRBJ2-7,NA
CASSAIVGDYGYTF,TGTGCCAGCAGTGCTATTGTTGGAGACTATGGCTACACCTTC,NA,TRBV28,TRBJ1-2,NA
CASSFNRETYEQYF,TGTGCCAGCAGCTTTAACCGGGAGACCTACGAGCAGTACTTC,NA,TRBV7-9,TRBJ2-7,NA
CAWSVKTLDGRKLFF,TGTGCCTGGAGCGTAAAGACGCTCGACGGTCGAAAACTGTTTTTT,NA,TRBV30,TRBJ1-4,few
CASTLAGELFF,TGTGCCAGCACCCTTGCCGGGGAGCTGTTTTTT,NA,TRBV6-5,TRBJ2-2,few
CASSSGTSPSEQYF,TGTGCCAGCAGCTCCGGGACTAGCCCTTCCGAGCAGTACTTC,TRBD2,TRBV28,TRBJ2-7,NA
CASSPRQVDQPQHF,TGCGCCAGCAGCCCACGACAGGTGGATCAGCCCCAGCATTTT,NA,TRBV5-1,TRBJ1-5,NA
CASSYSGGNTEAFF,TGTGCCAGCAGTTACTCAGGAGGGAACACTGAAGCTTTCTTT,NA,TRBV6-5,TRBJ1-1,NA
CASTRFGTGIPEQYF,TGCGCCAGCACCCGCTTTGGGACAGGGATCCCCGAGCAGTACTTC,TRBD1,TRBV5-1,TRBJ2-7,NA
CASSIQGYEQYF,TGTGCCAGTAGTATTCAGGGATACGAGCAGTACTTC,NA,TRBV19,TRBJ2-7,NA
CASRAGWDTEAFF,TGTGCCAGCAGGGCGGGATGGGACACTGAAGCTTTCTTT,NA,TRBV28,TRBJ1-1,few
CASSYSLGVNEQFF,TGTGCCAGCAGTTACTCCTTGGGGGTCAATGAGCAGTTCTTC,NA,TRBV6-5,TRBJ2-1,NA
CASSPRGGASYEQYF,TGTGCCAGCAGCCCAAGGGGGGGAGCATCCTACGAGCAGTACTTC,NA,TRBV9,TRBJ2-7,once
CSVDTQLNTEAFF,TGCAGCGTTGACACCCAACTGAACACTGAAGCTTTCTTT,NA,TRBV29-1,TRBJ1-1,NA
CASSQEGRDRGFF,TGCGCCAGCAGCCAAGAAGGCCGGGACAGGGGATTCTTC,TRBD1,TRBV4-1,TRBJ2-1,NA
CASSPNSSGNTIYF,TGTGCCAGCTCACCAAACAGCTCTGGAAACACCATATATTTT,NA,TRBV18,TRBJ1-3,NA
CAISQPKGGLNTGELFF,TGTGCCATCAGTCAACCAAAAGGGGGCCTGAACACCGGGGAGCTGTTTTTT,TRBD1,TRBV10-3,TRBJ2-2,once
CASRLSGTGDVEQYF,TGTGCAAGTCGCCTAAGCGGGACAGGGGACGTCGAGCAGTACTTC,NA,TRBV12-2,TRBJ2-7,NA
CASSLDWITEAFF,TGCGCCAGCAGCTTGGACTGGATCACTGAAGCTTTCTTT,NA,TRBV5-1,TRBJ1-1,few
CASSLGVLDTEAFF,TGCGCCAGCAGCTTGGGAGTGCTGGACACTGAAGCTTTCTTT,NA,TRBV5-1,TRBJ1-1,NA
CASSLEGTRSGELFF,TGCGCCAGCAGCTTGGAAGGGACTAGGTCCGGGGAGCTGTTTTTT,TRBD2,TRBV5-1,TRBJ2-2,NA
CASSLTSNEKLFF,TGTGCCAGCTCACTTACTTCTAATGAAAAACTGTTTTTT,NA,TRBV18,TRBJ1-4,NA
CASSGGLAELYNEQFF,TGTGCCAGCAGTGGGGGACTAGCGGAGCTCTACAATGAGCAGTTCTTC,TRBD2,TRBV2,TRBJ2-1,NA
CASSPSRLAGGASSYEQYF,TGCGCCAGCAGCCCCTCCCGACTAGCGGGGGGGGCGAGCTCCTACGAGCAGTACTTC,TRBD2,TRBV4-1,TRBJ2-7,once
CASSLGQGAIQPQHF,TGTGCCAGCAGTTTAGGACAGGGGGCTATTCAGCCCCAGCATTTT,TRBD1,TRBV6-6,TRBJ1-5,NA
CASSDWDRGSETQYF,TGTGCCAGCAGTGATTGGGACAGGGGATCGGAGACCCAGTACTTC,TRBD1,TRBV6-1,TRBJ2-5,NA
CAWRRGRRENTEAFF,TGTGCCTGGAGGAGGGGGCGCCGGGAGAACACTGAAGCTTTCTTT,TRBD1,TRBV30,TRBJ1-1,NA
CAWSVLSGSSYNEQFF,TGTGCCTGGAGTGTACTGAGCGGGAGCTCCTACAATGAGCAGTTCTTC,TRBD2,TRBV30,TRBJ2-1,NA
CASSSPSDTQYF,TGTGCCAGCAGCTCCCCTTCCGATACGCAGTATTTT,NA,TRBV5-4,TRBJ2-3,NA
CAISAGADYNEQFF,TGTGCCATCAGTGCGGGGGCCGATTACAATGAGCAGTTCTTC,NA,TRBV10-3,TRBJ2-1,NA
CASSYSAGIRTEAFF,TGTGCCAGCAGTTACTCGGCGGGAATCAGGACTGAAGCTTTCTTT,NA,TRBV6-6,TRBJ1-1,NA
CASSRGSYEQYF,TGTGCCAGCAGCCGAGGCAGTTACGAGCAGTACTTC,NA,TRBV11-2,TRBJ2-7,NA
CASYLGTAMNNEQFF,TGTGCCAGCTACTTGGGGACAGCTATGAACAATGAGCAGTTCTTC,TRBD1,TRBV5-4,TRBJ2-1,NA
CASSRATNEKLFF,TGTGCCAGCAGCCGTGCAACTAATGAAAAACTGTTTTTT,NA,TRBV7-9,TRBJ1-4,NA
CASSFWRTGGYEKLFF,TGTGCCAGCAGCTTCTGGCGGACAGGGGGGTATGAAAAACTGTTTTTT,TRBD1,TRBV7-9,TRBJ1-4,NA
CSVWGGLGTDTQYF,TGCAGCGTTTGGGGAGGTCTGGGGACAGATACGCAGTATTTT,NA,TRBV29-1,TRBJ2-3,NA
CASSHGQPIGSGANVLTF,TGCGCCAGCAGCCATGGACAGCCCATTGGCTCTGGGGCCAACGTCCTGACTTTC,NA,TRBV5-1,TRBJ2-6,once
CASSLAGTAADTQYF,TGTGCTAGCAGCTTAGCGGGGACGGCCGCAGATACGCAGTATTTT,TRBD2,TRBV7-7,TRBJ2-3,NA
CASSYSGPLSGNTIYF,TGTGCCAGCAGTTACTCGGGTCCCCTCTCTGGAAACACCATATATTTT,NA,TRBV6-5,TRBJ1-3,NA
CASSSRQGGNYGYTF,TGTGCCAGCAGCAGCCGACAGGGGGGTAACTATGGCTACACCTTC,TRBD1,TRBV7-2,TRBJ1-2,NA
CASSMPAETIGTQYF,TGTGCCAGCAGCATGCCCGCCGAAACGATCGGGACCCAGTACTTC,NA,TRBV11-2,TRBJ2-5,NA
CASSLRANQPQHF,TGTGCCAGCAGCTTGAGGGCGAATCAGCCCCAGCATTTT,NA,TRBV5-6,TRBJ1-5,NA
CASSSDTQYF,TGTGCCAGCAGTTCGGATACGCAGTATTTT,NA,TRBV6-6,TRBJ2-3,NA
CAISEPNQPQHF,TGTGCCATCAGTGAGCCGAATCAGCCCCAGCATTTT,NA,TRBV10-3,TRBJ1-5,NA
CSVAEHLPSYEQYF,TGCAGCGTTGCTGAACACCTCCCCTCCTACGAGCAGTACTTC,NA,TRBV29-1,TRBJ2-7,NA
CASSLGGRGSRETQYF,TGTGCCAGCAGCCTGGGAGGCAGGGGGTCACGAGAGACCCAGTACTTC,NA,TRBV5-4,TRBJ2-5,NA
CAISGTGMSYEQYF,TGTGCCATCAGTGGAACAGGGATGTCCTACGAGCAGTACTTC,NA,TRBV10-3,TRBJ2-7,once
CASSRGTGYEQYF,TGTGCCAGTAGCCGGGGGACAGGATACGAGCAGTACTTC,TRBD1,TRBV6-5,TRBJ2-7,NA
CATSPGLAETGELFF,TGTGCCACCAGCCCGGGACTAGCGGAGACCGGGGAGCTGTTTTTT,TRBD2,TRBV15,TRBJ2-2,NA
CASSELPSTGELFF,TGTGCCAGCAGTGAACTCCCATCGACCGGGGAGCTGTTTTTT,NA,TRBV2,TRBJ2-2,NA
CASTPTNTGELFF,TGTGCCAGCACACCCACGAACACCGGGGAGCTGTTTTTT,NA,TRBV2,TRBJ2-2,NA